The 7 T cell receptor beta chains given below trace back to one sample, sequenced in a study of T cell responses to AZD1222 COVID-19 vaccine. The assay was immunoSEQ multiplex PCR, and TCRdb's table has in-frame clones only and misses some. The sample yields 120,000 to 150,000 clones, more than 80% seen once. Sequencing used peripheral blood, obtained 28 days after the second dose of the MenACWY control vaccine. These receptors all come from an adult who received the MenACWY meningococcal vaccine as a control.

The CDR3 sequence is CASSESRAGGLHF. Written as DNA, the CDR3 is TGTGCCAGCAGTGAAAGCAGGGCGGGTGGGCTCCACTTT. V usage is TRBV2 and J usage is TRBJ1-6, with D perhaps TRBD1 (5 bases). V dropped 2 bases and J dropped 16 bases, with 15 bases sitting between them. Germline CDR1 reads SNHLY; CDR2 reads FYNNEI. The CDR3 is 13 residues long.

This chain links TRBV9 with TRBJ2-7; the D is unclear. The CDR3 extends over 14 amino acids. The germline CDR1 and CDR2 sequences are SGDLS and YYNGEE. Trimming shortened V by 4 bases and J by 3 bases, and 14 bases separated the two germline ends. The CDR3 protein is CASSTQDGLYEQYF. For the CDR3, the DNA is TGTGCCAGCAGCACTCAGGACGGCCTCTACGAGCAGTACTTC.

This chain links TRBV27 with TRBJ2-3; 8 nucleotides line up with TRBD2. Germline trimming cut 9 bases from V and 0 bases from J; bases unmatched to any gene: 8. Per the germline V gene, CDR1 is MNHEY and CDR2 is SMNVEV (reference sequence). This CDR3 region has 15 residues. The CDR3 spells CASTRGGPSTDTQYF. CDR3 DNA sequence: TGTGCCAGTACCCGGGGGGGACCTAGCACAGATACGCAGTATTTT.

V is TRBV9 and J is TRBJ2-7, with TRBD2 identical over 8 bases. This CDR3 comprises 15 residues. Trimming removed 3 bases from V and 6 bases from J; junction bases left unmatched: 11. CDR1 is SGDLS, CDR2 YYNGEE, per germline. CDR3 residues: CASSATSGLVSEQYF. CDR3 coding DNA: TGTGCCAGCAGCGCGACCTCGGGACTAGTCTCCGAGCAGTACTTC.

This chain links TRBV19 with TRBJ1-1; D unresolved. There are 14 residues in the CDR3. The V end was cut by 3 bases, the J end by 1 base, with 9 bases between. Germline V gene data show CDR1 as LNHDA and CDR2 as SQIVND (reference sequence). The chain's CDR3 is CASSIGSGNTEAFF. Written as DNA, the CDR3 is TGTGCCAGTAGTATTGGGTCAGGGAACACTGAAGCTTTCTTT.

This clone was seen just once. The V gene is TRBV5-1, the J gene TRBJ2-3; 7 positions agree with TRBD2. The V gene's germline CDR1 is SGHRS and CDR2 YFSETQ. The V segment lost 4 bases and the J segment 4 bases; nucleotides outside the gene matches: 9. This CDR3 has 15 amino acids. CDR3 DNA sequence: TGCGCCAGCAGCCTCGGGACTACCCGCCCAGATACGCAGTATTTT. Translating gives CASSLGTTRPDTQYF. The whole variable domain, filled in from reference TRBV5-1 and TRBJ2-3, reads KAGVTQTPRYLIKTRGQQVTLSCSPISGHRSVSWYQQTPGQGLQFLFEYFSETQRNKGNFPGRFSGRQFSNSRSEMNVSTLELGDSALYLCASSLGTTRPDTQYFGPGTRLTVL.

The V gene is TRBV27, the J gene TRBJ2-3; no firm D call. Germline values: CDR1 MNHEY, CDR2 SMNVEV (reference sequence). This CDR3 is 14 amino acids long. V shed 2 bases and J shed 0 bases, with 6 bases lying between them. The CDR3: CASSLLYSTDTQYF. Here the CDR3 DNA reads TGTGCCAGCAGTTTACTCTATAGCACAGATACGCAGTATTTT.